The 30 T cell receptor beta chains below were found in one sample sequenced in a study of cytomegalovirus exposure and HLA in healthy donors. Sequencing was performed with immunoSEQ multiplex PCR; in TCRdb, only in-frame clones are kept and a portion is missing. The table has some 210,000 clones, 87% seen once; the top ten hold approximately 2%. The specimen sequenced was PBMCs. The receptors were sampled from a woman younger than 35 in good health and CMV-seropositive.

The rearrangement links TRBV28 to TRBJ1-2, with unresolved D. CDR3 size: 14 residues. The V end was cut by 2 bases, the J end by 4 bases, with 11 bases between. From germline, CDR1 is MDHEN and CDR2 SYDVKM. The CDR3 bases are TGTGCCAGCAGTTTAGCACAGTCCAGCTATGGCTACACCTTC. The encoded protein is CASSLAQSSYGYTF.

CDR3 sequence reads: CASSFLEETQPQHF. The CDR3 nucleotides read TGTGCCAGCAGTTTTCTCGAGGAGACTCAGCCCCAGCATTTT. This sequence joins TRBV28 and TRBJ1-5; D is ambiguous. CDR1 is MDHEN and CDR2 is SYDVKM in the germline V gene. This CDR3 contains 14 residues. The V end was cut by 3 bases, the J end by 6 bases, with 12 bases between. Together with reference TRBV28 and TRBJ1-5, the CDR3 gives the full variable domain: DVKVTQSSRYLVKRTGEKVFLECVQDMDHENMFWYRQDPGLGLRLIYFSYDVKMKEKGDIPEGYSVSREKKERFSLILESASTNQTSMYLCASSFLEETQPQHFGDGTRLSIL.

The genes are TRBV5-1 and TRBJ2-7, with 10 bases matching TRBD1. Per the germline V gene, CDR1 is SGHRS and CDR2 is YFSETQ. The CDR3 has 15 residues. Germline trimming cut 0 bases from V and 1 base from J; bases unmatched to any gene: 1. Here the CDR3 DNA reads TGCGCCAGCAGCTTGGGACAGGGGGCTTCCTACGAGCAGTACTTC. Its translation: CASSLGQGASYEQYF.

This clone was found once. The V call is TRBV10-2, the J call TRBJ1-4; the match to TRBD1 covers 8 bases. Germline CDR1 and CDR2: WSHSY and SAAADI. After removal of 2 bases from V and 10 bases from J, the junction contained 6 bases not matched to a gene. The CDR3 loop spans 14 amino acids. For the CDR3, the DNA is TGCGCCAGCAGTGAGAACAGGGGGATCGGAAAACTGTTTTTT. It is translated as CASSENRGIGKLFF.

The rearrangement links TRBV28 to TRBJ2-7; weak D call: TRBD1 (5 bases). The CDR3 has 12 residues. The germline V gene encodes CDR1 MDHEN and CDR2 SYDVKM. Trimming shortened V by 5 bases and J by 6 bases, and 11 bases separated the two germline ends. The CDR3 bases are TGTGCCAGCAGTATCAGGGTACTCGAGCAGTACTTC. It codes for CASSIRVLEQYF.

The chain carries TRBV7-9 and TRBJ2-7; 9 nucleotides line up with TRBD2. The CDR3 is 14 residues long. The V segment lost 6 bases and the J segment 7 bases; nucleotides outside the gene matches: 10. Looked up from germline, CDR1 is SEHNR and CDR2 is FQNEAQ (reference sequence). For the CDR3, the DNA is TGTGCCAGCAGTCCCGCTAGCGGGGCCTTGGAGCAGTACTTC. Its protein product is CASSPASGALEQYF.

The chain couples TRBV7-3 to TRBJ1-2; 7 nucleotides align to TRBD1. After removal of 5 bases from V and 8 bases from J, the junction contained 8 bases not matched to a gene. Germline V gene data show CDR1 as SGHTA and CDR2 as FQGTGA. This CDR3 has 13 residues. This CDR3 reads CASSPTGSGGYTF. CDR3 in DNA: TGTGCCAGCAGCCCGACAGGGTCGGGAGGCTACACCTTC.

The CDR3 nucleotides are TGTGCCAGTAGTAGACTCCTCATCACAGATACGCAGTATTTT. As protein: CASSRLLITDTQYF. The chain combines TRBV19 with TRBJ2-3; D gene uncertain. Germline V CDR1 and CDR2: LNHDA, SQIVND (reference sequence). The CDR3 loop spans 14 amino acids. V shed 4 bases and J shed 2 bases, with 10 bases lying between them. Variable domain in full (rest from reference TRBV19 and TRBJ2-3): DGGITQSPKYLFRKEGQNVTLSCEQNLNHDAMYWYRQDPGQGLRLIYYSQIVNDFQKGDIAEGYSVSREKKESFPLTVTSAQKNPTAFYLCASSRLLITDTQYFGPGTRLTVL.

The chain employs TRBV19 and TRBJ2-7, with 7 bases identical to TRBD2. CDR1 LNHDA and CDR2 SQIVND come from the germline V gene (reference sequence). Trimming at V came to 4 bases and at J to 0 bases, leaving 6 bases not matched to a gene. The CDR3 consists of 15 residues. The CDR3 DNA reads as TGTGCCAGTAGTAAGGGAGGGCCTAACTCCTACGAGCAGTACTTC. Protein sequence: CASSKGGPNSYEQYF.

In DNA form, the CDR3 reads TGTGCCAGCAGCGTAGCGGACAGGGCGATCTACGAGCAGTACTTC. It yields the protein CASSVADRAIYEQYF. The gene calls are TRBV9 and TRBJ2-7; 8 nucleotides match TRBD1. Germline V lookup: CDR1 SGDLS, CDR2 YYNGEE. Trimming took 0 bases from V and 3 from J; bases not matched to a gene: 5. This CDR3 is built from 15 residues. The complete variable domain, with remaining parts taken from reference TRBV9 and TRBJ2-7, reads DSGVTQTPKHLITATGQRVTLRCSPRSGDLSVYWYQQSLDQGLQFLIQYYNGEERAKGNILERFSAQQFPDLHSELNLSSLELGDSALYFCASSVADRAIYEQYFGPGTRLTVT.

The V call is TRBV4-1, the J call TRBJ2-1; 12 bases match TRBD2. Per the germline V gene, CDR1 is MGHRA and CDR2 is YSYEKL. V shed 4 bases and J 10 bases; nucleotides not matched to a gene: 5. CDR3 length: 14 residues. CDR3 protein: CASSPSSGRAEQFF. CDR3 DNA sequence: TGCGCCAGCAGCCCATCTAGCGGGAGGGCCGAGCAGTTCTTC.

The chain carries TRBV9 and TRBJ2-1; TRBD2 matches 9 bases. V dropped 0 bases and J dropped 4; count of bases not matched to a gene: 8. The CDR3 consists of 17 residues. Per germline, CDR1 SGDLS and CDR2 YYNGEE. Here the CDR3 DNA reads TGTGCCAGCAGCGTAGGCCGCCTTAGCGGGGGTTACAATGAGCAGTTCTTC. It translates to CASSVGRLSGGYNEQFF.

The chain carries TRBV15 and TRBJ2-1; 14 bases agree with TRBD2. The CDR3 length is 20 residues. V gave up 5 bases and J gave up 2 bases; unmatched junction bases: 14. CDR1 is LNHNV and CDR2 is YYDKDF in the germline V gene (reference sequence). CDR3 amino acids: CATSVRPGLAGALAYNEQFF. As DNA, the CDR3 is TGTGCCACCAGCGTTAGGCCGGGACTAGCGGGAGCTTTGGCCTACAATGAGCAGTTCTTC.

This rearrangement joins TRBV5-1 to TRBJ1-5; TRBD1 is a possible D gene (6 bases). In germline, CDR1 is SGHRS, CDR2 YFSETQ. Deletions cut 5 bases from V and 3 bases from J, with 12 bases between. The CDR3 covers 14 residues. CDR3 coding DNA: TGCGCCAGCAGGAATGGACAGTTCAATCAGCCCCAGCATTTT. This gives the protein CASRNGQFNQPQHF.

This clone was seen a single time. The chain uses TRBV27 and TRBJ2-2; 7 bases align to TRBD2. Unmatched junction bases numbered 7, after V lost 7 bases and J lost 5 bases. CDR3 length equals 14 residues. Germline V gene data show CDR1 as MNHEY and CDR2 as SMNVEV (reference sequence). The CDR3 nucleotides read TGTGCCAGCAAAATCGTGGGGGGGACCGGGGAGCTGTTTTTT. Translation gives CASKIVGGTGELFF.

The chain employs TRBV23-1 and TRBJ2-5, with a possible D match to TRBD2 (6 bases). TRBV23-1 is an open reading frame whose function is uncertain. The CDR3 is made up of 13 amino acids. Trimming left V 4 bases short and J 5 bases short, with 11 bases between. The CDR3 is CASSLKGRETQYF. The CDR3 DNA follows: TGCGCCAGCAGTCTAAAGGGGAGGGAGACCCAGTACTTC.

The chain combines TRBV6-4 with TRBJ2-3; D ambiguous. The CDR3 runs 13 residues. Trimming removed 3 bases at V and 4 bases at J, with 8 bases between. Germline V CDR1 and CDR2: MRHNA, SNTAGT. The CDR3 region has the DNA TGTGCCAGCAGTGAAATCCCCTCAGATACGCAGTATTTT. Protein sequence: CASSEIPSDTQYF.

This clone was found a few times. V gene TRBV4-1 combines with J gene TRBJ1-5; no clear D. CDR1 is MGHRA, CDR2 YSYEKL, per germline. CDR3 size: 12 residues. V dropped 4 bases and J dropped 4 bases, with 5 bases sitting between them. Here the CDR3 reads CASSPGNQPQHF. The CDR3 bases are TGCGCCAGCAGCCCGGGAAATCAGCCCCAGCATTTT.

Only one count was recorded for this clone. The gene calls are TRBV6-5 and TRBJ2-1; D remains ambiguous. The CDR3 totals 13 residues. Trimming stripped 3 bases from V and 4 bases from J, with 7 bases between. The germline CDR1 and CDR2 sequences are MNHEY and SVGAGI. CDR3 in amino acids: CASSYGEYNEQFF. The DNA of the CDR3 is TGTGCCAGCAGTTATGGAGAGTACAATGAGCAGTTCTTC.

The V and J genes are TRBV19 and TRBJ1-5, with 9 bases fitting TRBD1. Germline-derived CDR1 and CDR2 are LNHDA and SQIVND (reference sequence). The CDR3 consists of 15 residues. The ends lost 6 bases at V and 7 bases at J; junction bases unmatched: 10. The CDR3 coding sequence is TGTGCCAGTAGCCAAATGGTGGGACAGGGCCAGCCCCAGCATTTT. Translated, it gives CASSQMVGQGQPQHF. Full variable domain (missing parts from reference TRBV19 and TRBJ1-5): DGGITQSPKYLFRKEGQNVTLSCEQNLNHDAMYWYRQDPGQGLRLIYYSQIVNDFQKGDIAEGYSVSREKKESFPLTVTSAQKNPTAFYLCASSQMVGQGQPQHFGDGTRLSIL.

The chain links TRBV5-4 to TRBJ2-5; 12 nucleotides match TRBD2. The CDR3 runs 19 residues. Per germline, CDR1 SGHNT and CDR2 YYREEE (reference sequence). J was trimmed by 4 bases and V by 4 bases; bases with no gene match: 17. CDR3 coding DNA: TGTGCCAGCAGCCAATCCGGGGCAGGGGGACTAGCGGGCGTAGAGACCCAGTACTTC. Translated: CASSQSGAGGLAGVETQYF.

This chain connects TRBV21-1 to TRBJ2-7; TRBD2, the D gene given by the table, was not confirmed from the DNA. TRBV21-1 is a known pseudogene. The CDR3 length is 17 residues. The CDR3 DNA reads TGTGCCAGCAGCACATCAAAGGCGGGCGTCCCCCCCTACGAGCAGTACTTC. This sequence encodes CASSTSKAGVPPYEQYF.

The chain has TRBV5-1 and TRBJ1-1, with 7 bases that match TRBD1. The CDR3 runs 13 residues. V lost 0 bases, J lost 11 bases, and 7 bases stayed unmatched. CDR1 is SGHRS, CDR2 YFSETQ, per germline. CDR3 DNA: TGCGCCAGCAGCTTGGGGACCCCAGGGGGGGCTTTCTTT. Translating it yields CASSLGTPGGAFF. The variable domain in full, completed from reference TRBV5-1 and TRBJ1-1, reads KAGVTQTPRYLIKTRGQQVTLSCSPISGHRSVSWYQQTPGQGLQFLFEYFSETQRNKGNFPGRFSGRQFSNSRSEMNVSTLELGDSALYLCASSLGTPGGAFFGQGTRLTVV.

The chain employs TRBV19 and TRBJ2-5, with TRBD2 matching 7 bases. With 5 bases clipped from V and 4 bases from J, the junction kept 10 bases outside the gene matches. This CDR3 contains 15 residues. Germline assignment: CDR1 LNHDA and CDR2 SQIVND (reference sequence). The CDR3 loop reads CASSPSRRGGETQYF. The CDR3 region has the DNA TGTGCCAGTAGTCCCAGCCGCCGCGGGGGAGAGACCCAGTACTTC.

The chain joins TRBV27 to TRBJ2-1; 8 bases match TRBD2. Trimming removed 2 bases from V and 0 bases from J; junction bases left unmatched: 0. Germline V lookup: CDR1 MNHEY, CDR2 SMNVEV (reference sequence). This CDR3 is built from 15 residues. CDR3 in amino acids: CASSLGTSSYNEQFF. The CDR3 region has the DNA TGTGCCAGCAGTTTAGGGACTAGCTCCTACAATGAGCAGTTCTTC.

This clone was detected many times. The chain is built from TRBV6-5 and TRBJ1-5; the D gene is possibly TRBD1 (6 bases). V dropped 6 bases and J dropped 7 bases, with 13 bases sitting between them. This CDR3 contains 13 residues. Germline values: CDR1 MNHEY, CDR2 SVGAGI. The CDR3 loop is CASRTGFGQPQHF. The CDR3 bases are TGTGCCAGCAGAACAGGGTTTGGGCAGCCCCAGCATTTT.

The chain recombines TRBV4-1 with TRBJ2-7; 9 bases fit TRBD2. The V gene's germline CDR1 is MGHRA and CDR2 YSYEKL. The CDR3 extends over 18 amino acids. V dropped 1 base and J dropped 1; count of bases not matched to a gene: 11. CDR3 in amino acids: CASSQVHILLAGSYEQYF. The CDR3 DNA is TGCGCCAGCAGCCAAGTCCACATCCTGCTAGCGGGATCCTACGAGCAGTACTTC.

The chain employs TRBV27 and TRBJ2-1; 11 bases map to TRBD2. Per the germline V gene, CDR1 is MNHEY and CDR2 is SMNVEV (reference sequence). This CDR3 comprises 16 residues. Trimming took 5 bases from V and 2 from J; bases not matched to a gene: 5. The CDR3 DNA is TGTGCCAGCAGTCCAGGGACTAGCGGACCCTACAATGAGCAGTTCTTC. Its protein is CASSPGTSGPYNEQFF.

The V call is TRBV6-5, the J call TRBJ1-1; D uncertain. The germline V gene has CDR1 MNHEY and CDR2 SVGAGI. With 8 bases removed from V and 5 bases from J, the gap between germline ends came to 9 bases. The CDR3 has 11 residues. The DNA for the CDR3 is TGTGCCAGCCTTACGAGAACTGAAGCTTTCTTT. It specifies CASLTRTEAFF.

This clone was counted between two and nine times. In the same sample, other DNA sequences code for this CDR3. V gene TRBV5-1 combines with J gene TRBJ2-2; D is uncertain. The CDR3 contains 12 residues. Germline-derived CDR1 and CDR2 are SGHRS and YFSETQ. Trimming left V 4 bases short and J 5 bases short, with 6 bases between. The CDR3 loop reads CASSLTTGELFF. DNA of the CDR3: TGCGCCAGCAGCCTTACAACCGGGGAGCTGTTTTTT.